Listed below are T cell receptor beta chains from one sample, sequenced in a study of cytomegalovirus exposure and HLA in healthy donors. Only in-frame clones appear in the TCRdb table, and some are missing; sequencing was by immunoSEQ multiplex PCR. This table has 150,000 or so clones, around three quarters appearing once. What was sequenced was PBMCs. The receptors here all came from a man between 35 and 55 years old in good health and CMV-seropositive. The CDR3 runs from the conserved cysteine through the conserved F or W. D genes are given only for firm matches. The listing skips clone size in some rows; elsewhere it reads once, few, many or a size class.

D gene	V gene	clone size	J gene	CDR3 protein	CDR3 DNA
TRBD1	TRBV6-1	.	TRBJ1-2	CVSSERTGVYGYTF	TGTGTCAGCAGTGAACGCACAGGGGTGTATGGCTACACCTTC
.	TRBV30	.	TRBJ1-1	CAWSHSMMNTEAFF	TGTGCCTGGAGCCACAGCATGATGAACACTGAAGCTTTCTTT
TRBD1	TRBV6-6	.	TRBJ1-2	CASSYPGQNYGYTF	TGTGCCAGCAGTTACCCGGGACAGAACTATGGCTACACCTTC
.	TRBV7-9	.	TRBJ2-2	CASSPPGPWRTGELFF	TGTGCCAGCAGCCCTCCCGGGCCCTGGAGGACCGGGGAGCTGTTTTTT
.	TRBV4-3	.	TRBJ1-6	CASSQDGGGGGPLHF	TGCGCCAGCAGCCAAGATGGTGGGGGAGGCGGGCCCCTCCACTTT
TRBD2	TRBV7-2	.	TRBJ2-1	CASSPTLGTSGRIYNEQFF	TGTGCCAGCAGCCCGACCCTGGGGACTAGCGGGAGGATTTACAATGAGCAGTTCTTC
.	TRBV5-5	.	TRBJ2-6	CASSLASLGGANVLTF	TGTGCCAGCAGCTTGGCGAGTCTTGGTGGGGCCAACGTCCTGACTTTC
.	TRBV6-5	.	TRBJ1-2	CASSKHSGVHYGYTF	TGTGCCAGCAGTAAACACAGCGGGGTCCACTATGGCTACACCTTC
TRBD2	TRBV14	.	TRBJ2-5	CASSQGTSGSMLLLGETQYF	TGTGCCAGCAGCCAAGGGACTAGCGGGAGTATGTTATTGCTGGGAGAGACCCAGTACTTC
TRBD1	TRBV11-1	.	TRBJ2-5	CASSFRQGALETQYF	TGTGCCAGCAGCTTCCGACAGGGGGCTCTAGAGACCCAGTACTTC
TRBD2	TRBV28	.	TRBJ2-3	CASTSGGGHGTDTQYF	TGTGCCAGCACCTCGGGAGGGGGTCATGGTACAGATACGCAGTATTTT
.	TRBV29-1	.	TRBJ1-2	CSVLPVRGAYGYTF	TGCAGCGTTCTCCCCGTCCGGGGTGCCTATGGCTACACCTTC
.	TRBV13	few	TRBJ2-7	CASGRRRLSYEQYF	TGTGCCAGCGGCCGAAGGAGGCTCTCCTACGAGCAGTACTTC
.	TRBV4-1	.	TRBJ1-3	CASSQPTERSGNTIYF	TGCGCCAGCAGCCAACCGACGGAGCGGTCTGGAAACACCATATATTTT
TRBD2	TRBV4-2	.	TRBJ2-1	CASSQAPGLAGNRKFF	TGTGCCAGCAGCCAAGCGCCGGGACTAGCGGGAAACAGAAAGTTCTTC
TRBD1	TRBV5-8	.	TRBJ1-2	CASSRGSGTVYGYTF	TGTGCCAGCAGCCGGGGCTCCGGGACAGTCTATGGCTACACCTTC
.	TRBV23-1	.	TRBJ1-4	CASSHWYSQDEKLFF	TGCGCCAGCAGTCATTGGTACAGCCAAGATGAAAAACTGTTTTTT
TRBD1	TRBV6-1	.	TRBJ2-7	CASSEGDSYSKAYEQYF	TGTGCCAGCAGTGAAGGGGACAGCTATTCGAAAGCCTACGAGCAGTACTTC
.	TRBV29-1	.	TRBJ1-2	CSVEKSGIGGGYTF	TGCAGCGTTGAAAAGTCAGGGATCGGCGGAGGCTACACCTTC
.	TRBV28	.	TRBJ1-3	CASSALGPGNTIYF	TGTGCCAGCAGCGCCCTTGGGCCTGGAAACACCATATATTTT
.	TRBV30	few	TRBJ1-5	CAWSGIRGQPQHF	TGTGCCTGGAGCGGCATTCGGGGTCAGCCCCAGCATTTT
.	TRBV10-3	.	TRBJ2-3	CAIREEGDTQYF	TGTGCCATCCGTGAAGAGGGAGATACGCAGTATTTT
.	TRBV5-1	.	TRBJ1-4	CASSLVGGVSTNEKLFF	TGCGCCAGCAGCTTGGTCGGGGGGGTTTCAACTAATGAAAAACTGTTTTTT
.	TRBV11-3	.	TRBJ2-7	CASSQTGSYEQYF	TGTGCCAGCAGCCAGACAGGTTCCTACGAGCAGTACTTC
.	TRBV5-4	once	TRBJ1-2	CASSLAGGAEGYTF	TGTGCCAGCAGCTTGGCGGGCGGGGCGGAGGGCTACACCTTC
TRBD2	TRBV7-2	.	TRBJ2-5	CASSLGTSGETQYF	TGTGCCAGCAGCTTAGGGACTAGCGGAGAGACCCAGTACTTC
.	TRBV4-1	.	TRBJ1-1	CASSQVGAMNTEAFF	TGCGCCAGCAGCCAAGTGGGAGCTATGAACACTGAAGCTTTCTTT
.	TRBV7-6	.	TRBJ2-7	CASSRGTGFSYEQYF	TGTGCCAGCAGCCGGGGGACCGGATTTTCCTACGAGCAGTACTTC
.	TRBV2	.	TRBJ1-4	CASSYRQVTNEKLFF	TGTGCCAGCAGTTACCGACAGGTAACTAATGAAAAACTGTTTTTT
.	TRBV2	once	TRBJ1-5	CASSAGSNQPQHF	TGTGCCAGCAGTGCCGGGTCTAATCAGCCCCAGCATTTT
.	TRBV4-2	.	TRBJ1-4	CASSQEVRPGNEKLFF	TGTGCCAGCAGCCAAGAAGTACGGCCCGGGAATGAAAAACTGTTTTTT
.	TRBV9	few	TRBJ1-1	CASSAGPGYTEAFF	TGTGCCAGCAGCGCGGGTCCAGGGTACACTGAAGCTTTCTTT
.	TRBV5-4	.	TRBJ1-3	CASSLPAGNTIYF	TGTGCCAGCAGCTTACCAGCTGGAAACACCATATATTTT
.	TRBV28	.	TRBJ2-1	CASSRGGGGVQNEQFF	TGTGCCAGCAGTCGGGGAGGAGGGGGCGTCCAGAATGAGCAGTTCTTC
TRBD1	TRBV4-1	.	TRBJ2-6	CASSPGQLLSGANVLTF	TGCGCCAGCAGCCCGGGACAGTTGCTCTCTGGGGCCAACGTCCTGACTTTC
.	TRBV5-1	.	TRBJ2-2	CASSLAASTGELFF	TGCGCCAGCAGCTTGGCCGCGAGCACCGGGGAGCTGTTTTTT
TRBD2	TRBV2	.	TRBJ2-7	CATSGEGIYEQYF	TGTGCCACCTCCGGGGAGGGAATCTACGAGCAGTACTTC
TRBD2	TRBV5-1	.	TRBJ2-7	CASSRWDYSYEQYF	TGCGCCAGCAGCCGGTGGGACTACTCCTACGAGCAGTACTTC
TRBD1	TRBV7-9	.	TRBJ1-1	CSSSLLGGGDTEAFF	TGTTCCAGCAGCTTGTTAGGGGGCGGGGACACTGAAGCTTTCTTT
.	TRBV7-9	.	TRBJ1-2	CASSPGYGYTF	TGTGCCAGCAGCCCAGGATATGGCTACACCTTC
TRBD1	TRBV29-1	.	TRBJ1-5	CSVGTGSQPQHF	TGCAGCGTTGGGACAGGGAGTCAGCCCCAGCATTTT
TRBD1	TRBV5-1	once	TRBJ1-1	CASRPGQEFTAFF	TGCGCCAGCAGGCCCGGACAGGAATTCACAGCTTTCTTT
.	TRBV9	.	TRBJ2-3	CASSVDPAAGRGDTQYF	TGTGCCAGCAGCGTAGATCCGGCCGCGGGGCGTGGAGATACGCAGTATTTT
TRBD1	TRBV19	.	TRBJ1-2	CASTAFRTGGNYGYTF	TGTGCCAGTACCGCCTTCCGGACAGGGGGAAACTATGGCTACACCTTC
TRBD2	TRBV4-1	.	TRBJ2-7	CASSQGNERDPPYEQYF	TGCGCCAGCAGCCAAGGTAACGAGCGGGATCCCCCCTACGAGCAGTACTTC
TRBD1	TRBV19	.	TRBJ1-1	CASSIRGPTGAFF	TGTGCCAGTAGTATAAGGGGGCCCACCGGAGCTTTCTTT
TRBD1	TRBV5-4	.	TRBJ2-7	CASSPRTGVYEQYF	TGTGCCAGCAGCCCGCGGACAGGGGTGTACGAGCAGTACTTC
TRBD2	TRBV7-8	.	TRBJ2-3	CASSLYTPAGVVDDTQYF	TGTGCCAGCAGCTTATATACCCCAGCGGGAGTCGTGGATGATACGCAGTATTTT
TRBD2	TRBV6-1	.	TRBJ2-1	CASTLGTSGSLEQFF	TGTGCCAGCACTTTAGGGACTAGCGGGAGTCTAGAGCAGTTCTTC
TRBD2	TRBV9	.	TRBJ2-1	CASSGGGTYNEQFF	TGTGCCAGCAGCGGCGGGGGTACCTACAATGAGCAGTTCTTC